One T cell receptor (beta chain) is described in this entry. The antigen remains undetermined. The data originate from a study of T cells in localized non-small cell lung cancer. Study-level results: Uninvolved adjacent lung showed higher T cell clonality than tumor. Because sequencing included only one region (of the tumor), heterogeneity remains possible.

The method was immunoSEQ multiplex PCR; TCRdb's version includes in-frame clones alone and lacks a portion of them. The data contain 1,500 to 2,000 clones, around 30% of them singletons. Trimming cost V 6 bases and J 1 base, with 12 bases left between them. This CDR3 spans 14 amino acids. Germline V gives CDR1 MNHGY, CDR2 SAAAGT. The sequencing used normal lung tissue next to the tumor, collected before any cancer treatment. The J gene is TRBJ1-1, the V gene TRBV6-8; D is unresolved. This sequence originates from a woman aged 35 to 70 with stage III lung adenocarcinoma. CDR3 DNA sequence: TGTGCCAGCAGACGGGGAGGGAAGAACACTGAAGCTTTCTTT. Its translation is CASRRGGKNTEAFF.